The entry below describes one T cell receptor beta chain. Its antigen is still unknown. No much larger clone is present one base from it, and per-base qualities are unavailable. In light of the paper, this sample's time point label describes: baseline before first vaccination. Vaccinee samples came from UK trials COV001 and COV002, including a single-blind randomized controlled phase 2/3 trial of AZD1222 (ChAdOx1 nCoV-19) in healthy adults. Trial participant PBMC samples were collected at day 0 and day 28 after the second dose for TCRbeta chain sequencing. The CDR3 regions of human TCRbeta chains were subjected to immunosequencing. The paper's processing steps were these. Repertoire TCRs were matched against a reference library of SARS-CoV-2-specific TCRs generated with the MIRA antigen-specificity platform. Breadth was defined as the fraction of unique TCRs that were SARS-CoV-2-associated, and depth was defined as the fraction of total T cells that were SARS-CoV-2-associated. Each spike-specific TCR was assigned to its reactive spike region and to a CD4 or CD8 class using the MIRA data. Log10-transformed breadth and depth values were compared by one-way ANOVA with Sidak's multiple comparisons tests. TCRdb carries this immuneACCESS record with in-frame sequences only. Its versions omit some clonotypes, under half of them owing to an unresolved V gene in the studies checked, with the rest unexplained. The V and J calls and the clone size are those of that table, but D and trimming were determined from the DNA. Within this sample are about 100,000 clones, with roughly nine tenths of them counted one time only. Of the sample, about 2% falls within the top ten clones.

The data are from a study of T cell responses to AZD1222 COVID-19 vaccine (dated by TCRdb to 2020 to 2023). With respect to the entire study: Because spike-specific TCR depth and breadth did not differ between the two schedules, AZD1222 recipients who got a second dose at roughly 4 weeks were pooled with those who got a second dose at roughly 12 weeks. Trial participants were enrolled by age into 18-55, 56-69 and 70-plus year subgroups, with approximately 160, 26 and 62 TCR-sequenced participants respectively. TCR sequencing was performed for more than 230 trial participants, of whom about 200 were given two doses of AZD1222 and around 26 were given two doses of MenACWY control vaccine.

The germline V and J ends show losses of 4 bases and 4 bases respectively, and no gene match explains 6 bases of the junction. The CDR3 spans 14 residues, from the cysteine through the phenylalanine. The retained sequence is limited to the CDR3, 42 bases, with the frame set at the first base. The CDR1 and CDR2 encoded by the germline V gene (reference sequence) are LNHDA and SQIVND. Study-level results and caveats: CD4 TCRs associated with the vaccine covered the entire spike protein, and the dominant responses were in regions 160-218 and 743-854. Epitopes outside the regions mutated in the B.1.351 and B.1.1.7 variants were reportedly recognized by nearly half of the unique spike-specific TCRs. Most participants were white British and females outnumbered males, and the authors suggested that clonal diversity may have been underestimated. Because no samples from the day 14 peak response were available, repertoires could be characterized only after the peak T cell response. After two AZD1222 doses, spike-specific TCR breadth and depth were significantly higher than at day 0 and than in MenACWY recipients. Only five or six AZD1222 recipients were SARS-CoV-2 seropositive at baseline, limiting conclusions about previously exposed vaccinees. The 56-69-year group was small, and its depth increase did not reach significance, likely because of low power.

The receptor's source is an adult in good health. The V and J segments used are TRBV19 and TRBJ1-1, and TRBD1 matches 7 of the central bases. Sequencing was performed on peripheral blood, taken on day 0 of AZD1222 vaccination. The CDR3: CASSRSQGGTEAFF. The DNA sequence is as follows: TGTGCCAGTAGTAGAAGTCAGGGGGGCACTGAAGCTTTCTTT.